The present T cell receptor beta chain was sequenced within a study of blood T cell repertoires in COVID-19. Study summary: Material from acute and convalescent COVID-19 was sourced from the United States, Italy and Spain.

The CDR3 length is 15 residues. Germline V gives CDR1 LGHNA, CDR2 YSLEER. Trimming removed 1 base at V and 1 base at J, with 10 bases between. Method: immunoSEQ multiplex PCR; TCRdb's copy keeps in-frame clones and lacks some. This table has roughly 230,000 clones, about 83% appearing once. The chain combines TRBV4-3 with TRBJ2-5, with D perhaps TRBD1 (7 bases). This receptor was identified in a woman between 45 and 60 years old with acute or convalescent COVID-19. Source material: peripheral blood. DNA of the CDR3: TGCGCCAGCAGCCAAGGCGGGACAGCCCAAGAGACCCAGTACTTC. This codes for CASSQGGTAQETQYF.